These 2 T cell receptor beta chains came from one sample sequenced in a study of blood T cell repertoires in COVID-19. Sequencing used immunoSEQ multiplex PCR; TCRdb keeps in-frame clones, though not all of them. Seen here are 300,000 to 400,000 clones, 70% to 90% observed once, and the top ten hold 1.5% to 2%. Sequences were obtained from peripheral blood. The receptors derive from a woman in her 30s with COVID-19, enrolled during active disease.

This chain uses TRBV2 with TRBJ2-2; 11 bases are shared with TRBD2. This CDR3 comprises 14 residues. With V trimmed by 5 bases and J by 10 bases, 6 bases remained unmatched. Germline V lookup: CDR1 SNHLY, CDR2 FYNNEI. The CDR3 is CASSTTSGGPELFF. CDR3 bases: TGTGCCAGCAGTACCACTAGCGGGGGACCGGAGCTGTTTTTT.

The table lists this clone with a count of one. The chain joins TRBV7-3 to TRBJ1-2, with D possibly being TRBD1 (5 bases). Germline V gives CDR1 SGHTA, CDR2 FQGTGA. V dropped 1 base and J dropped 2 bases, with 11 bases sitting between them. The CDR3 has 15 amino acids. The CDR3 nucleotides are TGTGCCAGCAGCTTAATGGGAGGGGCCAACTATGGCTACACCTTC. Residues: CASSLMGGANYGYTF. Together with reference TRBV7-3 and TRBJ1-2, the CDR3 gives the full variable domain: GAGVSQTPSNKVTEKGKYVELRCDPISGHTALYWYRQSLGQGPEFLIYFQGTGAADDSGLPNDRFFAVRPEGSVSTLKIQRTERGDSAVYLCASSLMGGANYGYTFGSGTRLTVV.